This record covers a single TCR beta chain. This specimen belongs to a study of T cell responses to AZD1222 COVID-19 vaccine. CDR1 and CDR2 from the germline V gene are MNHEY and SMNVEV (reference sequence). This CDR3 contains 13 residues. Deletions cut 3 bases from V and 3 bases from J, with 6 bases between. Assay: immunoSEQ multiplex PCR; the TCRdb copy retains only in-frame clones and omits some. The data show 150,000 to 180,000 clones, with around 89% seen just once and around 3.1% held by the top ten. The origin of this receptor is an adult in good health. The sample consisted of peripheral blood, taken on day 0 of AZD1222 vaccination. The chain couples TRBV27 to TRBJ2-1, with D unclear. DNA for the CDR3: TGTGCCAGCAGTTTGGCTGTCTACAATGAGCAGTTCTTC. It encodes CASSLAVYNEQFF.